Listed below are T cell receptor beta chains from one sample, sequenced in a study of blood T cells in healthy people across ages. TCRdb reprocessed the 5' RACE reads with MiXCR, giving one entry per CDR3 protein. The repertoire includes 900,000 to 950,000 distinct CDR3 sequences, 25% to 35% of them detected once, and 10% to 13% sits in the top ten. In addition, the sample was reused for a study of T cells of mothers and their children.

The sample consisted of blood. The receptors shown here come from a woman aged 40-49 years in good health. CDR3s include the opening cysteine and the closing phenylalanine or tryptophan. The D gene is left open where the match is weak. Some rows have no size entry. The others give once, few or many, or a class for an expanded clone.

v_gene: TRBV12-3/TRBV12-4; d_gene: .; j_gene: TRBJ2-3; abundance: .; CDR3aa: CVSSPMDREGSDVQYF; CDR3nt: TGTGTCAGCAGTCCCATGGACAGAGAGGGATCGGATGTGCAGTATTTC
v_gene: TRBV5-1; d_gene: .; j_gene: TRBJ2-5; abundance: few; CDR3aa: CASSPVVGGYPETQYF; CDR3nt: TGCGCCAGCAGCCCAGTTGTGGGGGGCTACCCTGAGACCCAGTACTTC
v_gene: TRBV19; d_gene: .; j_gene: TRBJ2-6; abundance: .; CDR3aa: CASSIRGVSGANVLTF; CDR3nt: TGTGCCAGTAGTATCCGGGGAGTCTCTGGGGCCAACGTCCTGACTTTC
v_gene: TRBV7-9; d_gene: .; j_gene: TRBJ1-4; abundance: few; CDR3aa: CASSLQSGGLMFF; CDR3nt: TGTGCCAGCAGCCTACAGTCCGGAGGCCTCATGTTTTTT
v_gene: TRBV9; d_gene: .; j_gene: TRBJ1-6; abundance: many; CDR3aa: CASSLLGGAGNSPLHF; CDR3nt: TGTGCCAGCAGCCTCCTAGGGGGGGCTGGCAATTCACCCCTCCACTTT
v_gene: TRBV7-9; d_gene: .; j_gene: TRBJ1-6; abundance: .; CDR3aa: CASSLASGTDDSPLHF; CDR3nt: TGTGCCAGCAGCTTAGCGTCGGGGACGGATGATTCACCCCTCCACTTT
v_gene: TRBV28; d_gene: .; j_gene: TRBJ1-2; abundance: many; CDR3aa: CASSFPQTTRINGYTF; CDR3nt: TGTGCCAGCAGTTTCCCACAGACTACCCGGATTAATGGCTACACCTTC
v_gene: TRBV7-8; d_gene: .; j_gene: TRBJ1-4; abundance: .; CDR3aa: CASSLQSVEKRFF; CDR3nt: TGTGCCAGCAGCTTGCAGTCCGTGGAAAAACGGTTTTTT
v_gene: TRBV6-5; d_gene: TRBD1; j_gene: TRBJ1-4; abundance: .; CDR3aa: CASSRTGNEKLFF; CDR3nt: TGTGCCAGCAGCCGGACAGGGAATGAAAAACTGTTTTTT
v_gene: TRBV7-2; d_gene: TRBD2; j_gene: TRBJ2-3; abundance: .; CDR3aa: CASSFNAGGPGDTQYF; CDR3nt: TGTGCCAGCAGCTTTAACGCGGGGGGGCCCGGAGATACGCAGTATTTT
v_gene: TRBV4-3; d_gene: TRBD1; j_gene: TRBJ2-5; abundance: many; CDR3aa: CASSQDQTGLSETQYF; CDR3nt: TGCGCCAGCAGCCAAGATCAGACAGGGCTATCAGAGACCCAGTACTTC
v_gene: TRBV5-1; d_gene: TRBD1; j_gene: TRBJ2-1; abundance: .; CDR3aa: CASSEGQGGRETQFF; CDR3nt: TGCGCCAGCAGCGAGGGACAGGGGGGGAGAGAGACCCAGTTCTTC
v_gene: TRBV12-3/TRBV12-4; d_gene: .; j_gene: TRBJ2-2; abundance: .; CDR3aa: CASSNTGSGELFF; CDR3nt: TGTGCCAGCAGTAATACAGGCTCCGGGGAGCTGTTTTTT
v_gene: TRBV4-3; d_gene: .; j_gene: TRBJ2-7; abundance: many; CDR3aa: CASSQEIYYEQYF; CDR3nt: TGCGCCAGCAGCCAAGAAATCTACTACGAGCAGTACTTC
v_gene: TRBV7-3; d_gene: TRBD1; j_gene: TRBJ1-2; abundance: few; CDR3aa: CASSLTSTGGVGYTF; CDR3nt: TGTGCCAGCAGCTTAACTTCGACAGGGGGGGTTGGCTACACCTTC
v_gene: TRBV29-1; d_gene: .; j_gene: TRBJ2-5; abundance: many; CDR3aa: CSVEGDQETQYF; CDR3nt: TGCAGCGTTGAAGGAGACCAAGAGACCCAGTACTTC
v_gene: TRBV12-3/TRBV12-4; d_gene: TRBD1; j_gene: TRBJ2-2; abundance: .; CDR3aa: CASSWTGAAGELFF; CDR3nt: TGTGCCAGCAGCTGGACAGGGGCGGCCGGGGAGCTGTTTTTT
v_gene: TRBV9; d_gene: .; j_gene: TRBJ2-2; abundance: few; CDR3aa: CASSVGLGNTGELFF; CDR3nt: TGTGCCAGCAGCGTAGGACTCGGGAACACCGGGGAGCTGTTTTTT
v_gene: TRBV4-2; d_gene: .; j_gene: TRBJ2-4; abundance: .; CDR3aa: CASSHDNILAKNIQYF; CDR3nt: TGTGCCAGCAGCCACGATAATATACTAGCCAAAAACATTCAGTACTTC
v_gene: TRBV18; d_gene: .; j_gene: TRBJ1-1; abundance: .; CDR3aa: CASSPQSFNTEAFF; CDR3nt: TGTGCCAGCTCACCCCAGAGTTTCAACACTGAAGCTTTCTTT
v_gene: TRBV20-1; d_gene: TRBD1; j_gene: TRBJ2-5; abundance: .; CDR3aa: CSARDFRAGGQETQYF; CDR3nt: TGCAGTGCTAGAGATTTCAGAGCAGGGGGCCAAGAGACCCAGTACTTC
v_gene: TRBV5-1; d_gene: TRBD1; j_gene: TRBJ2-7; abundance: many; CDR3aa: CASSAGQGVYEQYF; CDR3nt: TGCGCCAGCAGCGCGGGACAGGGGGTGTACGAGCAGTACTTC